The present TCR beta chain was sequenced within a study of blood T cell repertoires in COVID-19 (dated by TCRdb to the early 2020s). In terms of the full investigation: Collaborator samples came from the United States, Italy and Spain and covered acute and convalescent phases of COVID-19. Sample metadata almost always included a de-identified subject ID, COVID-19 status, age in years and sex. Deeply sampled blood TCRbeta repertoires from subjects exposed to, actively infected with, or recovered from COVID-19 were included in the dataset. Where available, HLA class I and class II types were obtained from metadata supplied by the sample provider rather than from assay-based typing. The samples were drawn from two sources: the first 160 participants of the ongoing ImmuneRACE study, and about 1,300 subjects contributed by 6 global collaborators. The repertoires were released in a freely available public database intended as a resource for research on the immune response to SARS-CoV-2. The prospective study material was composed of cDNA or gDNA derived from T cells, B-cell-depleted T cells, or PBMCs.

Collaborating institutions collected whole blood in K2EDTA tubes following their own protocols. For TCRbeta analysis, collaborators shipped samples in one of three forms: frozen whole blood, isolated PBMCs, or DNA extracted from either of those sample types. The immunoSEQ Assay, a bias-controlled multiplex PCR, was used to amplify TCRbeta CDR3 regions from genomic DNA. On the authors' methods: Nucleated cell counts per sample were estimated from amplification of reference gene primers within the assay. To quantify the absolute abundance of each unique TCRbeta CDR3 rearrangement, sequence reads were collapsed and filtered. For each sample, productive Simpson clonality was calculated as the square root of Simpson's diversity index over productive rearrangements. TCRdb's version of the immuneACCESS table is confined to in-frame rearrangements and falls short of the full clone set. An unresolved V gene accounts for under half of the shortfall where checked; the remainder is of unknown origin. V and J calls and clone size follow that table, whereas D and trimming were derived from the DNA. Here the sample has a few hundred thousand clones; more than 70% occur a single time. The top ten constitute roughly 1.2% of the sample.

The full study reports these points: How much clinical and demographic metadata was included differed by source and by participant, and the metadata was provided uncurated.

This clone was seen more than once but under ten times. Its antigen remains undetermined. There are no base qualities to consult, and no much larger clone falls within one base. This TCR was recovered from a man aged 35 to 55 with acute or convalescent COVID-19. Sample: peripheral blood.

The CDR3 is CASSPRQADEQYF. In nucleotides, the sequence is TGTGCCAGCTCACCAAGGCAGGCCGACGAGCAGTACTTC. The chain was built from TRBV18 and TRBJ2-7; the D gene is unclear. The CDR1 and CDR2 encoded by the germline V gene are KGHSH and LQKENI. The CDR3 spans 13 residues, from the cysteine through the phenylalanine. Of the read, only the CDR3 DNA is kept; its 39 bases are in frame from base 1. V lost 2 bases and J lost 5 bases; the stretch between them is 10 bases long.